A selection of T cell receptor beta chains follows, all from one sample in a study of T-cell reconstitution after alpha-beta-depleted transplantation in children. TCRdb re-analysed the PCR reads in MiXCR, keeping a single row per CDR3 protein. The sample has some 830,000 distinct CDR3 sequences, roughly 15% seen once; the top ten hold under 6%. The specimen comprised PBMCs, mostly from graft donor cells, sampled 360 days after TCRalphabeta/CD19-depleted stem cell transplant. All receptors derive from a male patient younger than 18 who had a stem cell transplant for acute lymphoblastic leukemia, so the T cells may come from the graft donor. CDR3s include the opening cysteine and the closing phenylalanine or tryptophan. A D gene is named only where the DNA matches it firmly. Clone size, where shown, is once, few, many, or a class for clones that have expanded.

>TRBV20-1|TRBJ2-3|few|TRBD2
TGCAGTGCTAGAGATGAGGCCCTAGCGGGGCTTGATAGCACAGATACGCAGTATTTT
CSARDEALAGLDSTDTQYF
>TRBV12-3/TRBV12-4|TRBJ2-7|few|-
TGTGCCAGCAGTTTTTTCGAGGGGAGCTACGAGCAGTACTTC
CASSFFEGSYEQYF
>TRBV18|TRBJ2-1|-|TRBD2
TGTGCCAGCTCACTGTCTGAGGGAGCGGGAGAAGGGTATGAGCAGTTCTTC
CASSLSEGAGEGYEQFF
>TRBV25-1|TRBJ2-1|-|-
TGTGCCAGCAGTGAAGATGTGACCCAGGTCTACAATGAGCAGTTCTTC
CASSEDVTQVYNEQFF
>TRBV5-1|TRBJ2-7|few|-
TGCGCCAGCAGCTTGTACGACTCCTACGAGCAGTACTTC
CASSLYDSYEQYF
>TRBV2|TRBJ2-5|-|TRBD2
TGTGCCAGCAGACCTCAAGTGGGGACTAGCGGGAGACCCCAAGAGACCCAGTACTTC
CASRPQVGTSGRPQETQYF
>TRBV2|TRBJ1-2|few|-
TGTGCCAGCAGTGAAAAAGGGATAGGTTCCTATGGCTACACCTTC
CASSEKGIGSYGYTF
>TRBV6-5|TRBJ2-7|once|-
TGTGCCAGCAGTTACTCACGCCGGTACGAGCAGTACTTC
CASSYSRRYEQYF
>TRBV5-1|TRBJ2-3|few|TRBD2
TGCGCCAGCAGCTTGGCCGGGACTAGCGGGAGGGCCGTCGATACGCAGTATTTT
CASSLAGTSGRAVDTQYF
>TRBV4-1|TRBJ1-1|many|-
TGCGCCAGCGTAAGCTGGGGGGACACTGAAGCTTTCTTT
CASVSWGDTEAFF
>TRBV2|TRBJ1-6|few|-
TGTGCCAGCAGTGAGCTACAAAACAATTCACCCCTCCACTTT
CASSELQNNSPLHF
>TRBV5-1|TRBJ2-1|few|-
TGCGCCAGCAGCTTCCGTCCGGAGACCAGCTCCTACAATGAGCAGTTCTTC
CASSFRPETSSYNEQFF
>TRBV7-9|TRBJ1-3|-|-
TGTGCCAGCAGCTTAGCCTCGGGAGCCGTATGGGCTCCCATATATTTT
CASSLASGAVWAPIYF
>TRBV13|TRBJ2-1|-|TRBD2
TGTGCCAGCAGCTTCGAGGGACTAGTGGATGATGAGCAGTTCTTC
CASSFEGLVDDEQFF
>TRBV11-2|TRBJ2-5|-|-
TGTGCCAGCAGCTTACGGCTGGGGACCCAGACCCAGTACTTC
CASSLRLGTQTQYF
>TRBV14|TRBJ2-1|-|TRBD2
TGTGCCAGCAGCCAAGGCCCACGACTAGCGGGAAATCTCAAGGAGCAGTTCTTC
CASSQGPRLAGNLKEQFF
>TRBV7-2|TRBJ1-5|-|-
TGTGCCAGCAGCTTATCGACGTTGAATCAGCCCCAGCATTTT
CASSLSTLNQPQHF
>TRBV10-3|TRBJ2-7|many|TRBD2
TGTGCCATCACGAGGACTAGCGGGAGGTACGAGCAGTACTTC
CAITRTSGRYEQYF
>TRBV5-1|TRBJ2-7|-|TRBD2
TGCGCCAGCAGCTCGACAGGTGGCGGGAGGGTCTCGTACGAGCAGTACTTC
CASSSTGGGRVSYEQYF
>TRBV5-1|TRBJ2-1|-|TRBD2
TGCGCCAGCAGCTTGGGGCGGGGGAACGGTAATGAGCAGTTCTTC
CASSLGRGNGNEQFF
>TRBV9|TRBJ1-4|-|TRBD1
TGTGCCAGCAGCGGGACAGGGAAAGGAAAACTGTTTTTT
CASSGTGKGKLFF
>TRBV7-3|TRBJ2-1|few|TRBD2
TGTGCCAGCAGCTTAGGGTGGCTAGCGGGAGAAAAATCCTACAATGAGCAGTTCTTC
CASSLGWLAGEKSYNEQFF
>TRBV2|TRBJ2-5|many|-
TGTGCCAGCATCGGGCAGCCGTACCAAGAGACCCAGTACTTC
CASIGQPYQETQYF
>TRBV5-5|TRBJ2-1|-|TRBD2
TGTGCCAGCAGCTCGCTACTAGCGGGAGGGGCGGGTGAGCAGTTCTTC
CASSSLLAGGAGEQFF
>TRBV7-9|TRBJ2-7|-|-
TGTGCCAGCAGCTTAGATTGGTCGGAGCAGTACTTC
CASSLDWSEQYF
>TRBV18|TRBJ1-1|few|-
TGTGCCAGCTCACCGTTGGACCAATCCCCAGCTTTCTTT
CASSPLDQSPAFF
>TRBV29-1|TRBJ2-3|few|-
TGCAGCGTTTCTACAGGGAGAGATACGCAGTATTTT
CSVSTGRDTQYF
>TRBV29-1|TRBJ2-2|many|TRBD2
TGCAGCGTTGAAGATCGGTCTAGCGGGAGGGCCGGAAGCGGGGAGCTGTTTTTT
CSVEDRSSGRAGSGELFF
>TRBV5-1|TRBJ2-3|many|-
TGCGCCAGCAGCTTGGGCAGCGGGGATACGCAGTATTTT
CASSLGSGDTQYF
>TRBV9|TRBJ1-1|-|-
TGTGCCAGCAGCCCCACAGTCGGATTTGGGAACACTGAAGCTTTCTTT
CASSPTVGFGNTEAFF
>TRBV24-1|TRBJ2-2|-|-
TGTGCCACCAGTGTGTTATCAGACACCGGGGAGCTGTTTTTT
CATSVLSDTGELFF
>TRBV12-3/TRBV12-4|TRBJ2-1|few|TRBD2
TGTGCCAGCAGTCCCCTAACTAGCGGGAGGGCGAATGAGCAGTTCTTC
CASSPLTSGRANEQFF
>TRBV10-3|TRBJ2-7|-|-
TGTGCCATCAGTGAGTCGATTAGGAATTACGAGCAGTACTTC
CAISESIRNYEQYF
>TRBV10-3|TRBJ2-7|few|-
TGTGCCACTATGAGCGGGCCCTACGAGCAGTACTTC
CATMSGPYEQYF
>TRBV29-1|TRBJ2-5|many|TRBD1
TGCAGCGTTGAACCGGGACAGGGCCTAAAGACCCAGTACTTC
CSVEPGQGLKTQYF
>TRBV20-1|TRBJ1-2|few|TRBD1
TGCAGTGCTAAAGGGACAGGGAAAGATGGCTACACCTTC
CSAKGTGKDGYTF
>TRBV7-2|TRBJ2-7|many|TRBD2
TGTGCCAGCACTCCATGGGGGGGAGGGCCTTGTGGGGAGCAGTACTTC
CASTPWGGGPCGEQYF
>TRBV6-5|TRBJ2-2|-|-
TGTGCCAGCAGTTACAGGGTAGCCGTCGGGGAGCTGTTTTTT
CASSYRVAVGELFF
>TRBV20-1|TRBJ2-3|few|-
TGCAGTGCTAGGGGGGGCAACACAGATACGCAGTATTTT
CSARGGNTDTQYF
>TRBV10-2|TRBJ1-5|-|TRBD1
TGCGCCAGTAGACAGGGCGGGCAGCCCCAGCATTTT
CASRQGGQPQHF
>TRBV4-1|TRBJ2-7|few|-
TGCGCCAGCAGCCGTCTAAGCCCCATCCTCAACGAGCAGTACTTC
CASSRLSPILNEQYF
>TRBV5-6|TRBJ2-3|-|-
TGTGCCAGCAGCTTATTGGCCAGGGTCACAGATACGCAGTATTTT
CASSLLARVTDTQYF
>TRBV11-2|TRBJ2-3|-|TRBD2
TGTGCCAGCAGCTTAGGGATTATGGCGGGAGGAAGCACAGATACGCAGTATTTT
CASSLGIMAGGSTDTQYF
>TRBV25-1|TRBJ1-2|few|-
TGTGCCAGCAGTGAACCACAGGGTAGCTATGGCTACACCTTC
CASSEPQGSYGYTF
>TRBV29-1|TRBJ2-5|many|-
TGCAGCGTTCTTGGAGGGTGGTATGAGGAGACCCAGTACTTC
CSVLGGWYEETQYF
>TRBV4-2|TRBJ2-7|few|-
TGTGCCAGCAGCCAAGACGGAGCCTGGATCGGGGAGCAGTACTTC
CASSQDGAWIGEQYF
>TRBV2|TRBJ1-2|few|-
TGTGCCAGCACCAGCTTCTATGGCTACACCTTC
CASTSFYGYTF
>TRBV19|TRBJ2-1|few|TRBD2
TGTGCCAGTAGTAAAGGGCCTAGCGGGAGAAATGAGCAGTTCTTC
CASSKGPSGRNEQFF
>TRBV24-1|TRBJ2-1|-|-
TGTGCCACCAGCTCCACCTCTCAGCGGGCATCCTACAATGAGCAGTTCTTC
CATSSTSQRASYNEQFF
>TRBV5-6|TRBJ2-6|few|-
TGTGCCAGCAGCTTGGACCGGGGTGGCTCCGGGGCCAACGTCCTGACTTTC
CASSLDRGGSGANVLTF
>TRBV13|TRBJ2-4|-|-
TGTGCCAGCAGCTTAAGAGGGGGTCAGTACTTC
CASSLRGGQYF